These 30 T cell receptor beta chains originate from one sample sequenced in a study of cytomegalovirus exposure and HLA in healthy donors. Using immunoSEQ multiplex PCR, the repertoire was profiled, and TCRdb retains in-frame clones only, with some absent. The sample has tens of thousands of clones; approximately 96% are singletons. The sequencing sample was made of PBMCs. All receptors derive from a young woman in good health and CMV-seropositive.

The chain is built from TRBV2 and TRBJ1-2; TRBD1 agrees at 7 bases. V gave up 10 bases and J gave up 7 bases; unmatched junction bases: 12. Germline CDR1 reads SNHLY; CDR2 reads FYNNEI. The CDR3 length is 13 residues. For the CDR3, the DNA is TGTGCCATCTACTTGGGGCAGGGGGTTGGCTACACCTTC. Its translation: CAIYLGQGVGYTF.

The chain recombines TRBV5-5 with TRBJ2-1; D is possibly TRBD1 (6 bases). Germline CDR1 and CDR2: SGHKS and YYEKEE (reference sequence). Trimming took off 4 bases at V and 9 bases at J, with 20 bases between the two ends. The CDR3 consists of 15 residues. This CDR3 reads CASSPPPGEHREQFF. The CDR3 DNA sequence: TGTGCCAGCAGCCCACCCCCAGGGGAGCATCGTGAGCAGTTCTTC.

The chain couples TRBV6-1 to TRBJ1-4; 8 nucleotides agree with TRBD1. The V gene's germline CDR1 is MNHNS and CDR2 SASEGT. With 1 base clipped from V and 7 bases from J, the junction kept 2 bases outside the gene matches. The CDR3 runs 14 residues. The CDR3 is CASSEGTGSEKLFF. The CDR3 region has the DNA TGTGCCAGCAGTGAAGGGACAGGGAGTGAAAAACTGTTTTTT.

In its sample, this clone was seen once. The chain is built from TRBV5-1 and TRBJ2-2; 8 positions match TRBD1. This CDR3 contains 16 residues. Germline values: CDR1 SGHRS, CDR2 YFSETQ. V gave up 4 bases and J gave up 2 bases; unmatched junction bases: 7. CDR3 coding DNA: TGCGCCAGCAGCACAGGGACAGGCGGAAACACCGGGGAGCTGTTTTTT. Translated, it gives CASSTGTGGNTGELFF.

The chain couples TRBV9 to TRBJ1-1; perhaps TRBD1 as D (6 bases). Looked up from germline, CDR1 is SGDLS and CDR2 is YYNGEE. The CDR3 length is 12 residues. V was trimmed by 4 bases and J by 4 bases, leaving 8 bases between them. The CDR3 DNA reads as TGTGCCAGCAGCAGGGGGGGCACTGAAGCTTTCTTT. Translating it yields CASSRGGTEAFF.

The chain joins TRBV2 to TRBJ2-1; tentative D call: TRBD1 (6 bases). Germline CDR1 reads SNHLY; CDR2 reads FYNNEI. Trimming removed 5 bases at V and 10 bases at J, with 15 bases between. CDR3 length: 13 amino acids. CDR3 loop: CASSFITGQEQFF. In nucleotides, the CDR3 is TGTGCCAGCAGTTTTATTACAGGGCAGGAGCAGTTCTTC.

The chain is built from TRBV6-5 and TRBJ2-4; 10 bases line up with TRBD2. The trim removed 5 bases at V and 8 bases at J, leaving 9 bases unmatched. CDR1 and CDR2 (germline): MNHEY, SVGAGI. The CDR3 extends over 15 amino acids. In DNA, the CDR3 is TGTGCCAGCAGTAGAGGCGCCGGGACTAGCGACATTCAGTACTTC. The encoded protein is CASSRGAGTSDIQYF.

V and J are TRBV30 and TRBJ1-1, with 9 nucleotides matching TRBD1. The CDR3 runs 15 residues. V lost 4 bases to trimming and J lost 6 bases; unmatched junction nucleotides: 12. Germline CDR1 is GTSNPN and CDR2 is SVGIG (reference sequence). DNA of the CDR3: TGTGCCTGGATCAACCAAGGGACAGGGAGAGCTGAAGCTTTCTTT. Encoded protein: CAWINQGTGRAEAFF.

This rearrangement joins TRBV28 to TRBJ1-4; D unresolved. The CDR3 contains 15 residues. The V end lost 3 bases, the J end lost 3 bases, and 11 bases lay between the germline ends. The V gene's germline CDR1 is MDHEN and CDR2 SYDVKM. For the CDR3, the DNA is TGTGCCAGCAGTTTGGTTCCGAGCGCTAATGAAAAACTGTTTTTT. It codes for CASSLVPSANEKLFF.

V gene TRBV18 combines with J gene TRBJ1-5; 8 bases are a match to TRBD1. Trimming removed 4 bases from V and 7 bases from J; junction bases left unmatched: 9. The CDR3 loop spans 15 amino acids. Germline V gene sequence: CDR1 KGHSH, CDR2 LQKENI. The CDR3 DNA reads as TGTGCCAGCTCACTACCCGGGACAGGATGGCAGCCCCAGCATTTT. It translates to CASSLPGTGWQPQHF. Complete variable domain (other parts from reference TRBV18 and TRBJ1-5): NAGVMQNPRHLVRRRGQEARLRCSPMKGHSHVYWYRQLPEEGLKFMVYLQKENIIDESGMPKERFSAEFPKEGPSILRIQQVVRGDSAAYFCASSLPGTGWQPQHFGDGTRLSIL.

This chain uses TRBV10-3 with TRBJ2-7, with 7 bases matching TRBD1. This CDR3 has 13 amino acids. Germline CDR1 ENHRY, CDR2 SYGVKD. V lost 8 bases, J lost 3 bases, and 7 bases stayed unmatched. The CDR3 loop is CAIYRDSDYEQYF. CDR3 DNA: TGTGCCATCTACCGGGACAGTGACTACGAGCAGTACTTC.

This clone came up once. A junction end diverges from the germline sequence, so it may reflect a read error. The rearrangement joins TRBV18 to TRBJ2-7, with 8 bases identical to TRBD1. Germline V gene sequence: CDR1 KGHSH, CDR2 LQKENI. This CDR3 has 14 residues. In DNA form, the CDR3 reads TGTGCCACCTCCCCAGGGGGCCTGAACTACGAGCAGCACTTC. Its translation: CATSPGGLNYEQHF. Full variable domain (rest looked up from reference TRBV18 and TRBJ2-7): NAGVMQNPRHLVRRRGQEARLRCSPMKGHSHVYWYRQLPEEGLKFMVYLQKENIIDESGMPKERFSAEFPKEGPSILRIQQVVRGDSAAYFCATSPGGLNYEQHFGPGTRLTVT.

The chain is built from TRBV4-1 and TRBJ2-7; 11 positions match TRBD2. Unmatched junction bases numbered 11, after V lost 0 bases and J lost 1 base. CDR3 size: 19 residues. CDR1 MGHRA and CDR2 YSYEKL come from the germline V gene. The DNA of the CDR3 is TGCGCCAGCAGCCAAGATAAGCTAGGACTAGCGGGCGGGTCCTACGAGCAGTACTTC. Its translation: CASSQDKLGLAGGSYEQYF.

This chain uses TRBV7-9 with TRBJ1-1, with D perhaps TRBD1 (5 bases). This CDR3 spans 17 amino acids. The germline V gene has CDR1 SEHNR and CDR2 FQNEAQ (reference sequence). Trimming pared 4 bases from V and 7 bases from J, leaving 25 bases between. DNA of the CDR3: TGTGCCAGCAGCTCCACCCGACCCAGGGATTTAGCGGGTGAAGCTTTCTTT. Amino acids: CASSSTRPRDLAGEAFF.

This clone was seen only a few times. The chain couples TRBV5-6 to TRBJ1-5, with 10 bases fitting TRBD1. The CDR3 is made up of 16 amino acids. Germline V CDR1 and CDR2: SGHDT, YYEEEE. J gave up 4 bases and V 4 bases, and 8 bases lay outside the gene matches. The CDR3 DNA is TGTGCCAGCAGCGTATTGACAGGGGGCGGAAATCAGCCCCAGCATTTT. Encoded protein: CASSVLTGGGNQPQHF.

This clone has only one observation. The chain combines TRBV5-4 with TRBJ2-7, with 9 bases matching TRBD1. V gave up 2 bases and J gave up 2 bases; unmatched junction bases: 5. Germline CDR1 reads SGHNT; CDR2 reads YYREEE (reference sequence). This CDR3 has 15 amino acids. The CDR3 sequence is CASSFGQGLTYEQYF. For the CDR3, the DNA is TGTGCCAGCAGCTTCGGACAGGGGCTAACCTACGAGCAGTACTTC.

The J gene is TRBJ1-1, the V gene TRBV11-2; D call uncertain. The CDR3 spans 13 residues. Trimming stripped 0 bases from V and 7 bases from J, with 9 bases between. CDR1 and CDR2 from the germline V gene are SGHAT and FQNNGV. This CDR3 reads CASSLERHLEAFF. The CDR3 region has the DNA TGTGCCAGCAGCTTAGAGCGACACCTTGAAGCTTTCTTT.

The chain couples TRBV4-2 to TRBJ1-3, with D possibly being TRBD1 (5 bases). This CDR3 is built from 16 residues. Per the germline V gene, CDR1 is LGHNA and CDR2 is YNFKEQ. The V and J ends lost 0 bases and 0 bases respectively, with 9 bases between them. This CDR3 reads CASSQDRASSGNTIYF. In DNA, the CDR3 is TGTGCCAGCAGCCAAGACAGGGCCAGCTCTGGAAACACCATATATTTT.

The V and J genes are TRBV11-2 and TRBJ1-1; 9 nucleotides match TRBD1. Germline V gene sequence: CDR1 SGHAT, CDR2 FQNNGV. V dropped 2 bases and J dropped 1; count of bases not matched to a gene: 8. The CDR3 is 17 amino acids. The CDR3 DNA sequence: TGTGCCAGCAGCTTAACGGCCCGACAGGGGGGGAACACTGAAGCTTTCTTT. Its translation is CASSLTARQGGNTEAFF.

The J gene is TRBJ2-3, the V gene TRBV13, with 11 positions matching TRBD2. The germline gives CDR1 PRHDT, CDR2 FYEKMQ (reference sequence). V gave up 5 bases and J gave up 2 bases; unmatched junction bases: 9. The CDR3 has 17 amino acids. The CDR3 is CASSPSGTSGSTDTQYF. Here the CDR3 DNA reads TGTGCCAGCAGCCCCTCCGGGACTAGCGGTTCCACAGATACGCAGTATTTT.

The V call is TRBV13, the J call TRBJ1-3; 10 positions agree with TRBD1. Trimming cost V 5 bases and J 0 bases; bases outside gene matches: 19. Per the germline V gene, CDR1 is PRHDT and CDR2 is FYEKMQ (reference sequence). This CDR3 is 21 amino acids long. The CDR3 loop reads CASSKFPPGTGVLSSGNTIYF. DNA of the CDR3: TGTGCCAGCAGCAAATTTCCGCCGGGGACAGGGGTGTTAAGCTCTGGAAACACCATATATTTT.

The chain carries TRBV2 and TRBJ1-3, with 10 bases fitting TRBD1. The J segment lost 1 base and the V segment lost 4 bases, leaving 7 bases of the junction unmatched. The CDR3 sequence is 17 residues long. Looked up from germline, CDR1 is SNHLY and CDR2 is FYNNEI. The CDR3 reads CASSGTGGFISGNTIYF. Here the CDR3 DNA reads TGTGCCAGCAGTGGGACAGGGGGATTCATTTCTGGAAACACCATATATTTT.

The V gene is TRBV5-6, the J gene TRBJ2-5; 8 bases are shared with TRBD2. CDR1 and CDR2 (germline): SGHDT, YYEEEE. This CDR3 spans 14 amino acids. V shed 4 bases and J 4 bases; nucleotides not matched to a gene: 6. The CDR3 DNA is TGTGCCAGCAGCATCCCGGGACTAGGAGAGACCCAGTACTTC. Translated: CASSIPGLGETQYF.

Written as DNA, the CDR3 is TGTGCCAGCAGCTTCAGGACAGGGGGGTCTTACGAGCAGTACTTC. It yields the protein CASSFRTGGSYEQYF. The chain links TRBV7-2 to TRBJ2-7; TRBD1 matches 10 bases. The V and J ends lost 3 bases and 4 bases, in that order; junction bases with no gene match: 6. This CDR3 has 15 amino acids. Per the germline V gene, CDR1 is SGHTA and CDR2 is FQGNSA.

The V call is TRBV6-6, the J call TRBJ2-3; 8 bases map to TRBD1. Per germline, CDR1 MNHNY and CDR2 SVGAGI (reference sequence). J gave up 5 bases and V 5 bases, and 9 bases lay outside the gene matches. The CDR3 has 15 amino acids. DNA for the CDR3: TGTGCCAGCAGTACACGACAGGGGCCCGGAGATACGCAGTATTTT. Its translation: CASSTRQGPGDTQYF.

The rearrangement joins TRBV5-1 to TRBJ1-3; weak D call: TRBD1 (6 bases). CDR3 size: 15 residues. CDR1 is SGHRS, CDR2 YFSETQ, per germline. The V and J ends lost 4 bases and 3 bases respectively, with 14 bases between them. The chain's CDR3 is CASSPTGLGGNTIYF. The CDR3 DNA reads TGCGCCAGCAGCCCAACAGGGTTGGGTGGAAACACCATATATTTT.

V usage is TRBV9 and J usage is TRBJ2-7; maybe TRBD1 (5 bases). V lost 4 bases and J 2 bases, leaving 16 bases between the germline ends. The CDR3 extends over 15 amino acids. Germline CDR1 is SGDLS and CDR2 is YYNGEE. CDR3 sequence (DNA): TGTGCCAGCAGCCCCAGTGACAGTGGGGCCTACGAGCAGTACTTC. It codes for CASSPSDSGAYEQYF.

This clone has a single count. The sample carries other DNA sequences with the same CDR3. This chain's CDR3 is CASSVRGGTGELFF. CDR3 DNA sequence: TGTGCCAGCAGCGTCCGAGGCGGCACCGGGGAGCTGTTTTTT. This chain joins TRBV9 and TRBJ2-2; no clear D gene. Trimming took off 2 bases at V and 4 bases at J, with 9 bases between the two ends. The V gene's germline CDR1 is SGDLS and CDR2 YYNGEE. The CDR3 spans 14 residues.

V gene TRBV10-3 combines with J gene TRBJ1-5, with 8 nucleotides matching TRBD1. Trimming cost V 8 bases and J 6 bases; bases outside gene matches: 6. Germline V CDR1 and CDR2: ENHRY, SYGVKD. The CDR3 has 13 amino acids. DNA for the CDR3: TGTGCCATCGGTCCAGGGGGCGGTCAGCCCCAGCATTTT. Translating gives CAIGPGGGQPQHF.

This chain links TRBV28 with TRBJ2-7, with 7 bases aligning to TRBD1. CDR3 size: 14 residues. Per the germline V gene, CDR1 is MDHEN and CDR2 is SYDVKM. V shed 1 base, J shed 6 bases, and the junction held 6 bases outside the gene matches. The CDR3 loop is CASSLSGTAIEQYF. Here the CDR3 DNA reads TGTGCCAGCAGTTTATCGGGGACAGCTATCGAGCAGTACTTC. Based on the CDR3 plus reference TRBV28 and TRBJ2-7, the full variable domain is DVKVTQSSRYLVKRTGEKVFLECVQDMDHENMFWYRQDPGLGLRLIYFSYDVKMKEKGDIPEGYSVSREKKERFSLILESASTNQTSMYLCASSLSGTAIEQYFGPGTRLTVT.